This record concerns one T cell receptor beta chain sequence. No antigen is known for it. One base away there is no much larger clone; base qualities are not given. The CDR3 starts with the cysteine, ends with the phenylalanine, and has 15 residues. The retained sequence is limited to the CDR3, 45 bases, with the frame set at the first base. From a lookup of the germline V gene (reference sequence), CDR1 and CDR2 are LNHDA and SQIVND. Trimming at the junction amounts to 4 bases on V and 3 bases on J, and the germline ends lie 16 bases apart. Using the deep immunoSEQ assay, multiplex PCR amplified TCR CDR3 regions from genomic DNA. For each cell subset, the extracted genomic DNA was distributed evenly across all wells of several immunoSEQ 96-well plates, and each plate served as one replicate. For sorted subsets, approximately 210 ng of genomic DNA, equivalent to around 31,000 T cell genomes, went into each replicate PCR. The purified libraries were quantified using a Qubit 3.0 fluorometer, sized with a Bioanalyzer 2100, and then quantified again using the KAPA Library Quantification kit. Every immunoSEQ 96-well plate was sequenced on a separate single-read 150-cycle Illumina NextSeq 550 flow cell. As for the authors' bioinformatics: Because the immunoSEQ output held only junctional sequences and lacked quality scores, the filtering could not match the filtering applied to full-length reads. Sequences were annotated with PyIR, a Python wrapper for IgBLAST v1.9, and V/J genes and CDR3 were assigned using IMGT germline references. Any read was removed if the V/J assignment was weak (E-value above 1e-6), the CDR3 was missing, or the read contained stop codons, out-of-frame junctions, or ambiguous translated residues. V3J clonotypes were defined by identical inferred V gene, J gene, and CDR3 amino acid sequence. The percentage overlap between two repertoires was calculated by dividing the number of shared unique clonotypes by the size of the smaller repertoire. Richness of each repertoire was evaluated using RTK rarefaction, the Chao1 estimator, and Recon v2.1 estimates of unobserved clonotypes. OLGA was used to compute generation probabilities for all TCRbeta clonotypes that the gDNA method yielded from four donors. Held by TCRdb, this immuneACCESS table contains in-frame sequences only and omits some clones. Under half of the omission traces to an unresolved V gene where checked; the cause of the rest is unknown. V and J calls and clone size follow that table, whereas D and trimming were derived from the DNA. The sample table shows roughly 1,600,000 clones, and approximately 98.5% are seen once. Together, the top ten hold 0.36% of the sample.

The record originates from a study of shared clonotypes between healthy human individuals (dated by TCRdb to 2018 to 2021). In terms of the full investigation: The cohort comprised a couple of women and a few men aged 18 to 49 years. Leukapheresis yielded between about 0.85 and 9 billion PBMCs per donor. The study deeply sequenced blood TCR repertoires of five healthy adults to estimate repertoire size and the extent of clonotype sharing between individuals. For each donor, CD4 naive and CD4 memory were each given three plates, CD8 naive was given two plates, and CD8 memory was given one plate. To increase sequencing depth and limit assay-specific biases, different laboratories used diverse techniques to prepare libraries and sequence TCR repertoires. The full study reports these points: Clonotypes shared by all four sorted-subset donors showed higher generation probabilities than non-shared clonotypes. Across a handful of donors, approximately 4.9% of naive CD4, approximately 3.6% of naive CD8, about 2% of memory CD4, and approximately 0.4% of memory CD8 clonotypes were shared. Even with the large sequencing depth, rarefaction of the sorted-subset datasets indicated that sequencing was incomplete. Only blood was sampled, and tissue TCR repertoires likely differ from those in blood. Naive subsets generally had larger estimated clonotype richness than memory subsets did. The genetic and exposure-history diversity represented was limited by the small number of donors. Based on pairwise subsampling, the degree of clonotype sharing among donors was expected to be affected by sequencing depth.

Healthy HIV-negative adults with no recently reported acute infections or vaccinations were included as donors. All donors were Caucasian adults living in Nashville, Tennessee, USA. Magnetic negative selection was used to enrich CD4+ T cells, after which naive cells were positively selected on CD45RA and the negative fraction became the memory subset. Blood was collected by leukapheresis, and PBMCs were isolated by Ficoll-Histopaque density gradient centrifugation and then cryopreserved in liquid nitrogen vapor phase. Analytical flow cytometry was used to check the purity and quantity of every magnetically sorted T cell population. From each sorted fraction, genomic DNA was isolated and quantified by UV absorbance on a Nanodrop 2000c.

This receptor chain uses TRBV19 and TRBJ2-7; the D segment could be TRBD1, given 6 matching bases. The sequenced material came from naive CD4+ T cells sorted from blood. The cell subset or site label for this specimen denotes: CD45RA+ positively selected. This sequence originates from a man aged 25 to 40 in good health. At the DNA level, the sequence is TGTGCCAGTAGTAAACGATTAGGGGGTAACTACGAGCAGTACTTC. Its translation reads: CASSKRLGGNYEQYF.